This T cell receptor (beta chain) derives from a study of blood T cells in healthy people across ages. Overall study findings and caveats: The diversity estimates, figures obtained from one million T cells, were considered underestimates.

Through a sample-barcoded 5' primer and a J-beta primer mix, a second PCR was run for roughly 6 to 12 cycles. Sequencing recovered at least 3 million CDR3-containing paired-end reads from each sample. TCRdb processed the 5' RACE reads anew with MiXCR; each CDR3 protein has one entry. In the table there are about 1.4 million distinct CDR3 sequences, around 59% of which are singletons. The CDR3 totals 15 residues. V lost 6 bases and J lost 3; bases outside the gene matches: 5. Germline CDR1 reads SGHVS; CDR2 reads FQNEAQ. There are a few counts of this clonotype. Its antigen is not known. Material: blood. The TCR originated in a man aged 18 to 30 in good health. The chain carries TRBV7-8 and TRBJ2-2; 9 bases match TRBD2. CDR3 sequence reads: CASSSRLADTGELFF. CDR3 DNA: TGTGCCAGCAGTTCAAGACTAGCGGACACCGGGGAGCTGTTTTTT.